This entry features one T cell receptor beta chain sequence. Using its own MiXCR run on the RT-PCR reads, TCRdb lists one record per CDR3 protein. This table holds about 700,000 distinct CDR3 sequences, approximately 14% found once. The CDR3 sequence is 17 residues long. Looked up from germline, CDR1 is SGDLS and CDR2 is YYNGEE. The ends lost 0 bases at V and 3 bases at J; junction bases unmatched: 8. The chain uses TRBV9 and TRBJ2-7; 11 nucleotides match TRBD2. This TCR was sampled from a female donor in good health, serving as a healthy control. Sequencing used memory CD4+ T cells from blood. CDR3 in amino acids: CASSVAGETSGSYEQYF. The CDR3 nucleotides read TGTGCCAGCAGCGTAGCAGGGGAAACTAGCGGGAGCTACGAGCAGTACTTC. The complete variable domain, with remaining parts taken from reference TRBV9 and TRBJ2-7, reads DSGVTQTPKHLITATGQRVTLRCSPRSGDLSVYWYQQSLDQGLQFLIQYYNGEERAKGNILERFSAQQFPDLHSELNLSSLELGDSALYFCASSVAGETSGSYEQYFGPGTRLTVT.